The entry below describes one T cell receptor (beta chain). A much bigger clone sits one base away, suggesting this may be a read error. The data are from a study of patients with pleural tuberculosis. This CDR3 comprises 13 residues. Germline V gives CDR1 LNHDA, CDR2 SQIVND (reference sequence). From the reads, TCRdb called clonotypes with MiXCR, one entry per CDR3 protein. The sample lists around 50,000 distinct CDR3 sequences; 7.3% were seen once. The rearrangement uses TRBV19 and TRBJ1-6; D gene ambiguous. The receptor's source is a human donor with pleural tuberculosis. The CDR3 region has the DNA TGTGTCAGTAGTAGGCAGAATAATTCACCCCTCCACTTT. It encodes CVSSRQNNSPLHF. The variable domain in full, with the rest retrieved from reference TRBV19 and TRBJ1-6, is DGGITQSPKYLFRKEGQNVTLSCEQNLNHDAMYWYRQDPGQGLRLIYYSQIVNDFQKGDIAEGYSVSREKKESFPLTVTSAQKNPTAFYLCVSSRQNNSPLHFGNGTRLTVT.